These 18 T cell receptor beta chains were sequenced from one sample in a study of shared clonotypes between healthy human individuals. The repertoire was sequenced with immunoSEQ multiplex PCR; TCRdb's copy has only in-frame clones and lacks some. Among 850,000 to 1,100,000 clones listed, approximately 80% were seen once. The sequenced material came from memory CD4+ T cells from PBMCs. The subset is: CD45RA-negative fraction. The source of these receptors is a man aged 18 to 30 in good health. Some clones in this sample may be carry-over from other donors' samples.

This chain links TRBV6-1 with TRBJ2-2; D is unclear. V shed 4 bases and J shed 4 bases, with 10 bases lying between them. This CDR3 contains 14 residues. Germline CDR1 reads MNHNS; CDR2 reads SASEGT. CDR3 in amino acids: CASSVSQPTGELFF. CDR3 nucleotides: TGTGCCAGCAGTGTAAGTCAGCCCACCGGGGAGCTGTTTTTT.

The CDR3, as DNA: TGTGCCAGCAGCTTAGATGCAGGGACTGGCTACACCTTC. Translating it yields CASSLDAGTGYTF. The V call is TRBV7-9, the J call TRBJ1-2, with D tentatively TRBD1 (5 bases). V was shortened by 1 base and J by 7 bases, with 10 bases between the two germline ends. Germline-derived CDR1 and CDR2 are SEHNR and FQNEAQ (reference sequence). This CDR3 contains 13 residues.

The chain employs TRBV27 and TRBJ2-5; 16 bases are shared with TRBD2. V shed 3 bases, J shed 1 base, and the junction held 11 bases outside the gene matches. The CDR3 consists of 20 residues. Germline CDR1 is MNHEY and CDR2 is SMNVEV (reference sequence). CDR3 DNA sequence: TGTGCCAGCAGTTTTGCCGGGACTAGCGGGAGGGTCGTACTCCAAGAGACCCAGTACTTC. Protein sequence: CASSFAGTSGRVVLQETQYF.

The chain employs TRBV6-1 and TRBJ1-1; TRBD1 might be the D (6 bases). Germline V lookup: CDR1 MNHNS, CDR2 SASEGT. Trimming removed 5 bases from V and 4 bases from J, with 14 bases in between. The CDR3 covers 14 residues. CDR3 protein: CASSPSGEGTEAFF. The CDR3 DNA follows: TGTGCCAGCAGTCCGTCAGGGGAGGGCACTGAAGCTTTCTTT.

The rearrangement joins TRBV18 to TRBJ2-7, with TRBD2 matching over 10 bases. V gave up 3 bases and J gave up 5 bases; unmatched junction bases: 13. Germline CDR1 KGHSH, CDR2 LQKENI. The CDR3 consists of 17 residues. CDR3 bases: TGTGCCAGCTCACCCGGGCCTCTTGGGACTAGCGACCACGAGCAGTACTTC. Protein: CASSPGPLGTSDHEQYF.

This rearrangement joins TRBV7-2 to TRBJ2-5, with 12 bases identical to TRBD2. Per germline, CDR1 SGHTA and CDR2 FQGNSA. This CDR3 spans 15 amino acids. Germline trimming cut 5 bases from V and 5 bases from J; bases unmatched to any gene: 6. DNA of the CDR3: TGTGCCAGCAGCCGACTAGCGGGAGTGTACGAGACCCAGTACTTC. Protein product: CASSRLAGVYETQYF.

Notes on this clone: One end of the junction is discordant with germline, which a read error may explain. This chain uses TRBV7-7 with TRBJ2-3, with 8 bases aligning to TRBD2. The CDR3 extends over 14 amino acids. Germline CDR1 and CDR2: SSHAT and FNYEAQ (reference sequence). The CDR3 region has the DNA TGTGCTAGCAGCCTCGGACTAGCAGCAGATACGCAGTATTTT. Encoded protein: CASSLGLAADTQYF.

This sequence joins TRBV15 and TRBJ2-2, with D unclear. CDR1 and CDR2 (germline): LNHNV, YYDKDF (reference sequence). V was shortened by 0 bases and J by 1 base, with 3 bases between the two germline ends. The CDR3 contains 14 residues. The CDR3 coding sequence is TGTGCCACCAGCAGAGATCAGAACACCGGGGAGCTGTTTTTT. Protein sequence: CATSRDQNTGELFF.

J is TRBJ2-1 and V is TRBV6-6; D not resolved. The ends were cut back, 7 bases at V and 11 bases at J, with 15 bases in the middle. The CDR3 sequence is 12 residues long. Germline CDR1 reads MNHNY; CDR2 reads SVGAGI (reference sequence). CDR3: CASTFPGGQQFF. The CDR3 DNA sequence: TGTGCCAGCACTTTCCCAGGTGGACAGCAGTTCTTC.

The chain carries TRBV4-1 and TRBJ1-1, with TRBD1 matching over 9 bases. The CDR3 contains 15 residues. CDR1 is MGHRA, CDR2 YSYEKL, per germline. Trimming took 4 bases from V and 1 from J; bases not matched to a gene: 4. CDR3 loop: CASSPLGQGNTEAFF. The CDR3 DNA is TGCGCCAGCAGCCCCTTGGGACAGGGGAACACTGAAGCTTTCTTT.

On this clone: This may be a read error: a much more frequent sequence differs by one nucleotide. The chain carries TRBV7-9 and TRBJ1-1, with D tentatively TRBD1 (5 bases). This CDR3 comprises 14 residues. The V end lost 2 bases, the J end lost 4 bases, and 11 bases lay between the germline ends. Germline-derived CDR1 and CDR2 are SEHNR and FQNEAQ (reference sequence). The DNA of the CDR3 is TGTGCCAGCAGCTTACAGGGCCGGAGCACTGAAGCTTTCTTT. It is translated as CASSLQGRSTEAFF. Full variable domain (missing parts from reference TRBV7-9 and TRBJ1-1): DTGVSQNPRHKITKRGQNVTFRCDPISEHNRLYWYRQTLGQGPEFLTYFQNEAQLEKSRLLSDRFSAERPKGSFSTLEIQRTEQGDSAMYLCASSLQGRSTEAFFGQGTRLTVV.

The chain is built from TRBV6-5 and TRBJ2-5; D might be TRBD1 (6 bases). Germline-derived CDR1 and CDR2 are MNHEY and SVGAGI. The CDR3 extends over 13 amino acids. V lost 6 bases and J lost 9, with 17 bases in between. In nucleotides, the CDR3 is TGTGCCAGCAGCCAACTAGGGGCAGGGGCCCAGTACTTC. Protein sequence: CASSQLGAGAQYF.

Here the CDR3 DNA reads TGCGCCAGCAGCTTGGGCGGACAGGCAAATCAGCCCCAGCATTTT. It translates to CASSLGGQANQPQHF. The genes are TRBV5-1 and TRBJ1-5; TRBD1 matches 7 bases. Trimming removed 0 bases from V and 4 bases from J; junction bases left unmatched: 4. The CDR3 totals 15 residues. Germline lookup yields CDR1 SGHRS and CDR2 YFSETQ.

This clone was found many times. This chain links TRBV11-2 with TRBJ2-2; D remains ambiguous. The ends were cut back, 10 bases at V and 4 bases at J, with 13 bases in the middle. The CDR3 runs to 13 residues. Germline loops: CDR1 SGHAT, CDR2 FQNNGV. The CDR3 is CATYRVLTGELFF. The CDR3, as DNA: TGTGCCACCTACAGAGTACTCACCGGGGAGCTGTTTTTT. The full variable domain, completed using reference TRBV11-2 and TRBJ2-2, is EAGVAQSPRYKIIEKRQSVAFWCNPISGHATLYWYQQILGQGPKLLIQFQNNGVVDDSQLPKDRFSAERLKGVDSTLKIQPAKLEDSAVYLCATYRVLTGELFFGEGSRLTVL.

This CDR3 reads CASSATGASDTQYF. CDR3 bases: TGTGCCAGCAGCGCTACCGGGGCGTCAGATACGCAGTATTTT. V and J are TRBV9 and TRBJ2-3; either TRBD1 or TRBD2 may supply D (5 bases each). Trimming shortened V by 3 bases and J by 4 bases, and 12 bases separated the two germline ends. This CDR3 is built from 14 residues. The germline CDR1 and CDR2 sequences are SGDLS and YYNGEE.

CDR3 amino acids: CASSLVGSTEQFF. The CDR3 nucleotides are TGTGCCAGCAGCTTGGTGGGCAGCACTGAGCAGTTCTTC. This chain uses TRBV5-4 with TRBJ2-1; D is uncertain. Deletions cut 0 bases from V and 9 bases from J, with 10 bases between. The germline CDR1 and CDR2 sequences are SGHNT and YYREEE (reference sequence). The CDR3 length is 13 residues.

V gene TRBV28 combines with J gene TRBJ2-3; 9 bases are a match to TRBD2. Germline CDR1 MDHEN, CDR2 SYDVKM. V gave up 6 bases and J gave up 7 bases; unmatched junction bases: 11. The CDR3 consists of 15 residues. CDR3 protein: CASSLPGLATYTQYF. CDR3 nucleotide sequence: TGTGCCAGCAGCCTCCCCGGACTAGCGACCTATACGCAGTATTTT.

This chain connects TRBV19 to TRBJ1-2, with 7 nucleotides matching TRBD1. Losses at the gene ends were 3 bases for V and 5 bases for J; bases not matched to a gene: 9. This CDR3 has 15 residues. Germline values: CDR1 LNHDA, CDR2 SQIVND (reference sequence). The chain's CDR3 is CASSMRRDSGYGYTF. The CDR3 DNA follows: TGTGCCAGTAGTATGCGCCGGGACAGCGGGTATGGCTACACCTTC.